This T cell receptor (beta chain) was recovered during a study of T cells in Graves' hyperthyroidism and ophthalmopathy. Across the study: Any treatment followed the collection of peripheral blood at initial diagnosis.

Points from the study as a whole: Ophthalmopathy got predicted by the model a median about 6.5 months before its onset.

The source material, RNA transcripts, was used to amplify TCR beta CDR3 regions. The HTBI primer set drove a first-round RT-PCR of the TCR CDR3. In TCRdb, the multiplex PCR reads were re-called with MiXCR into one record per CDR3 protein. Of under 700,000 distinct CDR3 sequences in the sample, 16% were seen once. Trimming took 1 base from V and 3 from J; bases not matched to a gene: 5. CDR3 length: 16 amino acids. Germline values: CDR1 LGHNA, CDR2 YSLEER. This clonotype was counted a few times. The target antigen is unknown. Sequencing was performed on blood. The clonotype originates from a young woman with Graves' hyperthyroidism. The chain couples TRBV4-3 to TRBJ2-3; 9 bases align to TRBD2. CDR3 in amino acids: CASSQGTSGGTDTQYF. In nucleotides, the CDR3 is TGCGCCAGCAGCCAAGGTACCAGCGGGGGGACAGATACGCAGTATTTT.